This is a list of T cell receptor beta chains from one sample in a study of circulating tumor DNA in untreated peripheral T-cell lymphoma. The table came from immunoSEQ multiplex PCR; TCRdb's copy has only in-frame clones and leaves some out. The table records 400 to 550 clones, around 86% of them present only once. Sequencing was done on a sample of cell-free DNA from blood serum. These receptor sequences come from a human donor with peripheral T-cell lymphoma. Both conserved end residues are trimmed from each CDR3. The order of the fields is CDR3 protein, V gene, J gene.

ASSPLAGHGTDTQY	TRBV9	TRBJ2-3
ASRPTRARGGDTQY	TRBV2	TRBJ2-3
ASSVEAVGEQF	TRBV9	TRBJ2-1
ASSEGLGQY	TRBV7-2	TRBJ2-7
ASTGTGEYGYT	TRBV25-1	TRBJ1-2
ASSLDQETQY	TRBV5-1	TRBJ2-5
ASSLQGIPQETQY	TRBV13	TRBJ2-5
AGDCGSGTDTQY	TRBV27	TRBJ2-3
ASSVRTGDRSSGNTIY	TRBV2	TRBJ1-3
ASSKGYEQF	TRBV28	TRBJ2-1
ASSPLRLAGVDEQF	TRBV11-2	TRBJ2-1
ASTPTVSSKETQY	TRBV19	TRBJ2-5
ASSADGGRQPQH	TRBV6-5	TRBJ1-5
ATSRGREVNYEQY	TRBV15	TRBJ2-7
ASTRGTGVGAQY	TRBV6-5	TRBJ2-5
ASSPGTTRNEAF	TRBV18	TRBJ1-1
ASSLGSGPYEQY	TRBV5-4	TRBJ2-7
ASRLGGDCYEQY	TRBV12-2	TRBJ2-7
ATSRDLFRGTDTQY	TRBV15	TRBJ2-3
ASSLVVTDTQY	TRBV7-3	TRBJ2-3
ASSPNRGTGGEKLF	TRBV7-9	TRBJ1-4
ASRVQGVEAF	TRBV28	TRBJ1-1
ASESGTEGTEAF	TRBV13	TRBJ1-1
ASSEHAGLLVDNEKLF	TRBV14	TRBJ1-4
ASSPRNTGELF	TRBV18	TRBJ2-2
ASSIYENTEAF	TRBV19	TRBJ1-1
ASTFGQGNTIY	TRBV6-1	TRBJ1-3
ASSLQQGGNSPLH	TRBV4-2	TRBJ1-6
ASSPSVEQY	TRBV18	TRBJ2-7
ASSLDQGAETQY	TRBV7-6	TRBJ2-5
ASSPRDIYYEQY	TRBV5-1	TRBJ2-7
ASSERGYNEQF	TRBV9	TRBJ2-1
ASSVGGYGYT	TRBV2	TRBJ1-2
RTGDLRGYT	TRBV20-1	TRBJ1-2
AWSHAANNPGYT	TRBV30	TRBJ1-2
ASSDPAGAGNSPLH	TRBV9	TRBJ1-6
ASSLEGASNYGYT	TRBV11-2	TRBJ1-2
ASSEGVQGSRQPQH	TRBV6-1	TRBJ1-5
ASSGRDEGSQPQH	TRBV21-1	TRBJ1-5
ASSFPTGELF	TRBV28	TRBJ2-2
ASSQDLVSSYEQY	TRBV4-2	TRBJ2-7